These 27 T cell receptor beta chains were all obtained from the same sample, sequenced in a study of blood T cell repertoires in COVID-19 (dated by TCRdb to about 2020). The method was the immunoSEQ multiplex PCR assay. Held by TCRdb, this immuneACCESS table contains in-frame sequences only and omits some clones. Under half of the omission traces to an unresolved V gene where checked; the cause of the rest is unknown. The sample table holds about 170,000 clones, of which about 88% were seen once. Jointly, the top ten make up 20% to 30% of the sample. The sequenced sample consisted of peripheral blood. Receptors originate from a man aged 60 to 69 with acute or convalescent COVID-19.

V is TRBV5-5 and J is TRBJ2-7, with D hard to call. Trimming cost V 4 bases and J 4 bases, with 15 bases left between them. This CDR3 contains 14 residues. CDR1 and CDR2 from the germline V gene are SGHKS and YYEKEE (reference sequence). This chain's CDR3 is CASSQPSIGYEQYF. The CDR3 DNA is TGTGCCAGCAGCCAACCCTCAATCGGGTACGAGCAGTACTTC. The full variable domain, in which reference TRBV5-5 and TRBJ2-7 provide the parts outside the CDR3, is DAGVTQSPTHLIKTRGQQVTLRCSPISGHKSVSWYQQVLGQGPQFIFQYYEKEERGRGNFPDRFSARQFPNYSSELNVNALLLGDSALYLCASSQPSIGYEQYFGPGTRLTVT.

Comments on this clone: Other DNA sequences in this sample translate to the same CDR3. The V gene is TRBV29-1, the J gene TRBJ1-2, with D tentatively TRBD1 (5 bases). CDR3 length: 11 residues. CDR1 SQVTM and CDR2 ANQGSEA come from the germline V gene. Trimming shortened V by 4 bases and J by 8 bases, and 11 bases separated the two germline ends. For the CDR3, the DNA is TGCAGCGTTGGGCAGGGAGGAGGCTACACCTTC. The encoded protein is CSVGQGGGYTF.

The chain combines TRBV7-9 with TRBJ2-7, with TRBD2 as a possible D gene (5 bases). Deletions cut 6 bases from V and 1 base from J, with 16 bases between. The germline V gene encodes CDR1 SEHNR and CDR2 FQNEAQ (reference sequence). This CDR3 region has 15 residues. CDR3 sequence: CASSSLDGISYEQYF. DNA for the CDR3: TGTGCCAGCAGTAGCTTGGACGGGATATCCTACGAGCAGTACTTC.

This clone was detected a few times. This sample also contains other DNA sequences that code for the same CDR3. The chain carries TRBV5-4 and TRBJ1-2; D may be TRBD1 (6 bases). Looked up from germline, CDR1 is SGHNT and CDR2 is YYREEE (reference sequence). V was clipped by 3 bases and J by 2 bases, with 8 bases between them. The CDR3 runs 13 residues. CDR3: CASSSDSNYGYTF. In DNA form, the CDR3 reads TGTGCCAGCAGCTCGGACAGCAACTATGGCTACACCTTC.

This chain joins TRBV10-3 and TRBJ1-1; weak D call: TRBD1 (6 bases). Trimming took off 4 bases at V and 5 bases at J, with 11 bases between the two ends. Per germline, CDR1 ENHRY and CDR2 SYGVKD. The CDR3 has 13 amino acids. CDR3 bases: TGTGCCATCAGTGGGTTAGGACAGACTGAAGCTTTCTTT. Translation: CAISGLGQTEAFF.

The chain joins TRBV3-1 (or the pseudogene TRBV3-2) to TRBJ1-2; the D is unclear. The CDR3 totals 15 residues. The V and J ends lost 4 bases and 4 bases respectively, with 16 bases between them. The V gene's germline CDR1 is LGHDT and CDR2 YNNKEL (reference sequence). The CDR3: CASSLGIGGLYGYTF. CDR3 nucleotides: TGTGCCAGCAGCCTGGGGATAGGAGGGCTCTATGGCTACACCTTC.

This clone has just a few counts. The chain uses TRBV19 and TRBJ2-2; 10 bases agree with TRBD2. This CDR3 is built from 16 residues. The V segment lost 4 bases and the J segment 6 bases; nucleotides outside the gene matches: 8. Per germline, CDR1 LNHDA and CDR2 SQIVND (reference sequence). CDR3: CASSRPTSGGAGELFF. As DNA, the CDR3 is TGTGCCAGTAGTAGACCCACCAGCGGGGGGGCCGGGGAGCTGTTTTTT.

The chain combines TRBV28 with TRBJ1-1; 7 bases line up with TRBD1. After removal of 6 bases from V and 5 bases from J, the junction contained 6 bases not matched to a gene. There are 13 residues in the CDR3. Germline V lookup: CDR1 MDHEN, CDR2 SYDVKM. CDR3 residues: CASRLTGRTEAFF. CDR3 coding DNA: TGTGCCAGCAGATTGACAGGGAGAACTGAAGCTTTCTTT.

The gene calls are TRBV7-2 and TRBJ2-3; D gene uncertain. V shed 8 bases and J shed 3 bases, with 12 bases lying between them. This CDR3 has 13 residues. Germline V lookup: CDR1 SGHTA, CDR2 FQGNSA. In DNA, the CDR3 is TGTGCCAGCTCGAGCTTGAGGACAGATACGCAGTATTTT. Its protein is CASSSLRTDTQYF.

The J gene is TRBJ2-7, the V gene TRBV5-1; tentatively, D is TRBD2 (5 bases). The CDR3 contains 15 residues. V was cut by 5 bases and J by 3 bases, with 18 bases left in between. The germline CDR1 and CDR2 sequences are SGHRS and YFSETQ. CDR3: CASRQSPGSVYEQYV. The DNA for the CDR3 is TGCGCCAGCAGACAGAGTCCGGGATCGGTCTACGAGCAGTACGTC.

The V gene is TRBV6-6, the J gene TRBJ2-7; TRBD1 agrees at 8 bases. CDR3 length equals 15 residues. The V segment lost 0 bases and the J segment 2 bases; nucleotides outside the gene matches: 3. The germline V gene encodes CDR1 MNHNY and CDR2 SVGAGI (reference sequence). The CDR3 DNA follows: TGTGCCAGCAGTTACTCCACAGGGGGTACCTACGAGCAGTACGTC. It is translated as CASSYSTGGTYEQYV.

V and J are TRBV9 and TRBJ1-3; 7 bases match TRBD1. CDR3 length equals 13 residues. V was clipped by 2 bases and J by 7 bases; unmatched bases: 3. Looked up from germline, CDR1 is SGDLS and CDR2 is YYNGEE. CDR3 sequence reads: CASSVTGANTIYF. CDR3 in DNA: TGTGCCAGCAGCGTTACAGGGGCGAACACCATATATTTT.

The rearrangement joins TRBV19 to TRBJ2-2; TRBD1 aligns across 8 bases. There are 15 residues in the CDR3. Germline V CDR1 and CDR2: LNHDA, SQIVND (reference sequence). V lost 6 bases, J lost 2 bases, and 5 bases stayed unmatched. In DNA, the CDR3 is TGTGCCAGTAGCCAAGACAGGGGAAACACCGGGGAGCTGTTTTTT. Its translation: CASSQDRGNTGELFF.

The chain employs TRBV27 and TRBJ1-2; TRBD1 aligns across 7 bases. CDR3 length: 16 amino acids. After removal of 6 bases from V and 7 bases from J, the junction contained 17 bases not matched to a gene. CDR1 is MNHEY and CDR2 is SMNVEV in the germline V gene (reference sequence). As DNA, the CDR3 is TGTGCCAGCAGCCAGATACCTATCCAGGGGGTGGTTGGCTACACCTTC. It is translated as CASSQIPIQGVVGYTF.

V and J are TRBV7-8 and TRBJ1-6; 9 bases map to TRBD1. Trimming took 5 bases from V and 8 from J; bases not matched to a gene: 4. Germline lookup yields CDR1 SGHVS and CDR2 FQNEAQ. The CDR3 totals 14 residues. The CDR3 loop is CASSARTGDSPLHF. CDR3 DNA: TGTGCCAGCAGCGCACGGACAGGGGATTCACCCCTCCACTTT.

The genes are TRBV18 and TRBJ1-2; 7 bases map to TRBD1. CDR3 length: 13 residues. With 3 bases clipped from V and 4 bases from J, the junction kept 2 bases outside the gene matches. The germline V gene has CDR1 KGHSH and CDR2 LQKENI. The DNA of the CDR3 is TGTGCCAGCTCACCTGGGACAGCCTATGGCTACACCTTC. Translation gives CASSPGTAYGYTF.

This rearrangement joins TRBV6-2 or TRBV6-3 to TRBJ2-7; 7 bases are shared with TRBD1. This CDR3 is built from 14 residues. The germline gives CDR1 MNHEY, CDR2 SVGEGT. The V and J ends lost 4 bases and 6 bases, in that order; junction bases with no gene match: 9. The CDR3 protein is CASSFWTGNSEQYF. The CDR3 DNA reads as TGTGCCAGCAGTTTTTGGACAGGAAATAGCGAGCAGTACTTC.

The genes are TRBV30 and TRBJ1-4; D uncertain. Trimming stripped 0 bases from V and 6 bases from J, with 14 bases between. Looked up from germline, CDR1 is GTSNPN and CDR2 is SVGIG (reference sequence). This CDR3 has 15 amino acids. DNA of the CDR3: TGTGCCTGGAGTGTACGAAGGAGCATGGATGAAAAACTGTTTTTT. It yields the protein CAWSVRRSMDEKLFF.

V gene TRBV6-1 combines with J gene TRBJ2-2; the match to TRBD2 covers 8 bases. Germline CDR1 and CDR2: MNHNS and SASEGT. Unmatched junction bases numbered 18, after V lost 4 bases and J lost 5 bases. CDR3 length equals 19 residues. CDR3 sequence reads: CASSARQWEAGVETGELFF. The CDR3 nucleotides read TGTGCCAGCAGTGCAAGACAGTGGGAAGCGGGAGTCGAGACCGGGGAGCTGTTTTTT.

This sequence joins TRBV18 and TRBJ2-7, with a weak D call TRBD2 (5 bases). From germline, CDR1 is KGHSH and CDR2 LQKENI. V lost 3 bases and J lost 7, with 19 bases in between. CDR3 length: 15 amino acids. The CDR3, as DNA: TGTGCCAGCTCACCTTACTCTCCTGGAACGGGGGAGCAGTACGTC. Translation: CASSPYSPGTGEQYV.

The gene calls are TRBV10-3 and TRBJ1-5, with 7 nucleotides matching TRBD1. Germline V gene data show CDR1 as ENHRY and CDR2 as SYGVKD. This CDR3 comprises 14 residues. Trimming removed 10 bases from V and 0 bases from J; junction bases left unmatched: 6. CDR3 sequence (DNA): TGTGCCACCGGGACAGAGTATAGCAATCAGCCCCAGCATTTT. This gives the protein CATGTEYSNQPQHF.

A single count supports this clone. The CDR3 reads CASSPRLPGDTQYF. The CDR3 nucleotides are TGTGCCAGCAGCCCCCGACTCCCCGGGGATACGCAGTATTTT. V usage is TRBV7-9 and J usage is TRBJ2-3, with unresolved D. V was clipped by 5 bases and J by 6 bases, with 15 bases between them. Germline V CDR1 and CDR2: SEHNR, FQNEAQ (reference sequence). The CDR3 has 14 residues.

In DNA form, the CDR3 reads TGTGCCAGCAGGCCGGGACAGGGGGCCCGGGAGACCCAGTACTTC. It encodes CASRPGQGARETQYF. V and J are TRBV6-5 and TRBJ2-5; 12 bases align to TRBD1. This CDR3 region has 15 residues. Unmatched junction bases numbered 7, after V lost 6 bases and J lost 5 bases. Germline V lookup: CDR1 MNHEY, CDR2 SVGAGI.

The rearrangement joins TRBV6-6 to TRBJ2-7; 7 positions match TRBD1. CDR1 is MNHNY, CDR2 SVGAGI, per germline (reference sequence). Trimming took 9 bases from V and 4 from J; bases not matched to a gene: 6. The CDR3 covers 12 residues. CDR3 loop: CASGTVLYEQYF. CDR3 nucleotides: TGTGCCAGTGGGACAGTGTTATACGAGCAGTACTTC.

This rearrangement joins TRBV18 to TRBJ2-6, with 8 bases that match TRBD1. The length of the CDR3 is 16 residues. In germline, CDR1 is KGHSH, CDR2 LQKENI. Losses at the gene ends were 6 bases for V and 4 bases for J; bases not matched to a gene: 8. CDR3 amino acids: CASSIQGARGANVLTF. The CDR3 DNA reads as TGTGCCAGCTCGATTCAGGGGGCGCGCGGGGCCAACGTCCTGACTTTC.

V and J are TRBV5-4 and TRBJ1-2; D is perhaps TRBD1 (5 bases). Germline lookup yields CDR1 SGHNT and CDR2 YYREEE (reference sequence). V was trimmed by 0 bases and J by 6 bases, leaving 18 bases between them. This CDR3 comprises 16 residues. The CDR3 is CASSLEGRSGGDGYTF. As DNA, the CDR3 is TGTGCCAGCAGCTTGGAGGGGCGCTCCGGGGGGGATGGCTACACCTTC.

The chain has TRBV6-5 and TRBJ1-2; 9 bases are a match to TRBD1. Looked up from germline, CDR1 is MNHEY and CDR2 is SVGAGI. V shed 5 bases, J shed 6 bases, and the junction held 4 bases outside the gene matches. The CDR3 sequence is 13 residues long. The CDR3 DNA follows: TGTGCCAGCAGTACAGGGGGCGAGGATGGCTACACCTTC. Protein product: CASSTGGEDGYTF.